The 29 T cell receptor beta chains below come from one sample, sequenced in a study of blood T cells in healthy people across ages (dated by TCRdb to between 2015 and 2017). Library preparation used 5' RACE. Sequenced using an Illumina HiSeq 2500. A second PCR of about 7 to 12 cycles was run with a J-beta primer mix and a sample-barcoded 5' primer. TCRdb redid the processing of the public reads, applying fastp at Q25 and MiXCR, and retained in-frame beta chains. Identical CDR3 proteins give one entry, which carries the most common genes and DNA. The sample has about 650,000 distinct CDR3 sequences on record, approximately 29% of them singletons. Jointly, the top ten make up 15% to 17% of the sample. Sequencing input: blood. Receptor source: a woman of 80 years or more in good health. Donor details come from another sample of the same person, matched by shared clones.

Regarding this clonotype: A much more abundant neighbour one base away suggests this may be a read error. The chain has TRBV7-2 and TRBJ2-1, with 10 bases aligning to TRBD2. Trimming at V came to 1 base and at J to 5 bases, leaving 5 bases not matched to a gene. CDR3 size: 16 residues. Germline loops: CDR1 SGHTA, CDR2 FQGNSA. The CDR3 sequence is CASSLVSGGTNNEQFF. CDR3 coding DNA: TGTGCCAGCAGCTTAGTTAGCGGGGGGACCAACAATGAGCAGTTCTTC.

The rearrangement links TRBV6-1 to TRBJ2-4; TRBD1 aligns across 9 bases. V shed 4 bases, J shed 13 bases, and the junction held 17 bases outside the gene matches. CDR1 MNHNS and CDR2 SASEGT come from the germline V gene. This CDR3 region has 16 residues. The CDR3 DNA reads as TGTGCCAGCAGTGGCCTGCCGGGACAGGGTTCTCAGGAGCAGTACTTC. Translating it yields CASSGLPGQGSQEQYF.

This clonotype was observed many times. The chain recombines TRBV7-3 with TRBJ2-1, with D unclear. V shed 3 bases and J shed 9 bases, with 15 bases lying between them. Germline lookup yields CDR1 SGHTA and CDR2 FQGTGA. The CDR3 has 14 residues. The CDR3 here is CASSFGDGTSEQFF. The DNA of the CDR3 is TGTGCCAGCAGCTTTGGGGATGGAACCAGTGAGCAGTTCTTC.

This clonotype was detected only a few times. With a much larger clone just one base away, this may be a read error. The genes are TRBV5-1 and TRBJ2-4; 9 nucleotides agree with TRBD2. CDR1 is SGHRS and CDR2 is YFSETQ in the germline V gene. With 3 bases clipped from V and 4 bases from J, the junction kept 2 bases outside the gene matches. The CDR3 consists of 14 residues. The CDR3 is CASSWAGGKNIQYF. The DNA of the CDR3 is TGCGCCAGCAGCTGGGCGGGAGGGAAAAACATTCAGTACTTC.

This clonotype has at least ten counts. The CDR3 DNA reads TGTGCCAGCAGCTTAGAGGCAGGAAGCTCCTACGAGCAGTACTTC. Amino acid sequence: CASSLEAGSSYEQYF. The rearrangement joins TRBV7-2 to TRBJ2-7; D call uncertain. The CDR3 has 15 amino acids. CDR1 is SGHTA, CDR2 FQGNSA, per germline. V gave up 1 base and J gave up 0 bases, with 10 bases separating them. Drawing the rest from reference TRBV7-2 and TRBJ2-7, the complete variable domain is GAGVSQSPSNKVTEKGKDVELRCDPISGHTALYWYRQSLGQGLEFLIYFQGNSAPDKSGLPSDRFSAERTGGSVSTLTIQRTQQEDSAVYLCASSLEAGSSYEQYFGPGTRLTVT.

The V gene is TRBV27, the J gene TRBJ2-1; a weak D match, TRBD1 (6 bases). CDR1 is MNHEY and CDR2 is SMNVEV in the germline V gene (reference sequence). This CDR3 has 16 residues. V gave up 5 bases and J gave up 4 bases, with 18 bases separating them. The CDR3 bases are TGTGCCAGCAGTCGAGACGGGACATCGGTATACAATGAGCAGTTCTTC. Protein product: CASSRDGTSVYNEQFF.

The V gene is TRBV27, the J gene TRBJ1-2; 7 bases are a match to TRBD1. This CDR3 is 15 amino acids long. Germline V CDR1 and CDR2: MNHEY, SMNVEV (reference sequence). Trimming cost V 5 bases and J 5 bases; bases outside gene matches: 11. The CDR3: CASSVGLGQMYGYTF. The CDR3 coding sequence is TGTGCCAGCAGTGTAGGGCTGGGACAGATGTATGGCTACACCTTC.

Ten or more counts support this clonotype. This chain uses TRBV5-1 with TRBJ2-7, with D maybe TRBD2 (7 bases). From germline, CDR1 is SGHRS and CDR2 YFSETQ. Trimming stripped 4 bases from V and 12 bases from J, with 26 bases between. This CDR3 has 15 amino acids. DNA for the CDR3: TGCGCCAGCAGCCTCGGACGGGAAGGGGGACTACAGCGGTACTTC. This codes for CASSLGREGGLQRYF.

As concerns this clonotype: This may be a read error, as it is one base from a much larger clone. V is TRBV7-2 and J is TRBJ2-2; D remains ambiguous. Germline lookup yields CDR1 SGHTA and CDR2 FQGNSA. The CDR3 loop spans 15 amino acids. DNA for the CDR3: TGTGTCAGCAGCTCTACCCCAACGAACACCGGGGAGCTGTTTTTT. Amino acid sequence: CVSSSTPTNTGELFF. Filled out from reference TRBV7-2 and TRBJ2-2, the complete variable domain reads GAGVSQSPSNKVTEKGKDVELRCDPISGHTALYWYRQSLGQGLEFLIYFQGNSAPDKSGLPSDRFSAERTGGSVSTLTIQRTQQEDSAVYLCVSSSTPTNTGELFFGEGSRLTVL.

Points on this clonotype: A much more abundant neighbour one base away suggests this may be a read error. The chain combines TRBV6-5 with TRBJ2-7; D unclear. This CDR3 is built from 11 residues. The germline gives CDR1 MNHEY, CDR2 SVGAGI. V was cut by 5 bases and J by 11 bases, with 13 bases left in between. CDR3 nucleotide sequence: TGTGCCAGCAGTGAGGAGCTTCGGGAGTACTTC. The encoded protein is CASSEELREYF.

This chain joins TRBV4-3 and TRBJ2-6; TRBD2 matches 11 bases. The germline V gene encodes CDR1 LGHNA and CDR2 YSLEER. This CDR3 is built from 20 residues. V lost 0 bases, J lost 0 bases, and 7 bases stayed unmatched. CDR3: CASSQDLAGGPLSGANVLTF. The CDR3 DNA follows: TGCGCCAGCAGCCAAGATTTAGCGGGAGGGCCCCTCTCTGGGGCCAACGTCCTGACTTTC.

There are many counts of this clonotype. The V gene is TRBV9, the J gene TRBJ2-1, with 14 bases that match TRBD2. This CDR3 comprises 20 residues. Germline V gene data show CDR1 as SGDLS and CDR2 as YYNGEE. V lost 0 bases and J lost 7; bases outside the gene matches: 15. This chain's CDR3 is CASSVVKGLAGGPAGNEQFF. In nucleotides, the CDR3 is TGTGCCAGCAGCGTAGTGAAAGGACTAGCGGGGGGCCCCGCGGGAAATGAGCAGTTCTTC. Filled out from reference TRBV9 and TRBJ2-1, the complete variable domain reads DSGVTQTPKHLITATGQRVTLRCSPRSGDLSVYWYQQSLDQGLQFLIQYYNGEERAKGNILERFSAQQFPDLHSELNLSSLELGDSALYFCASSVVKGLAGGPAGNEQFFGPGTRLTVL.

This clonotype showed up many times. The rearrangement uses TRBV12-3 or TRBV12-4 and TRBJ2-3; D is tentatively TRBD1 or TRBD2 (5 bases each). Trimming pared 2 bases from V and 3 bases from J, leaving 12 bases between. The CDR3 covers 15 residues. Here the CDR3 reads CASSLRGTWTDTQYF. CDR3 bases: TGTGCCAGCAGTTTAAGAGGGACCTGGACAGATACGCAGTATTTT.

This clonotype came up once. V is TRBV9 and J is TRBJ2-1; D is possibly TRBD2 (7 bases). The CDR3 runs 15 residues. Germline V gene lookup returns CDR1 SGDLS and CDR2 YYNGEE. The V end lost 3 bases, the J end lost 12 bases, and 22 bases lay between the germline ends. The CDR3 reads CASSARPGGQDGQFF. CDR3 nucleotides: TGTGCCAGCAGCGCCAGACCCGGGGGGCAAGATGGGCAGTTCTTC.

The V gene is TRBV28, the J gene TRBJ1-2, with D unclear. V was cut by 3 bases and J by 8 bases, with 10 bases left in between. In germline, CDR1 is MDHEN, CDR2 SYDVKM. This CDR3 has 12 amino acids. The chain's CDR3 is CASSLASKGYTF. DNA for the CDR3: TGTGCCAGCAGTTTGGCCAGTAAGGGCTACACCTTC.

The chain employs TRBV12-3 or TRBV12-4 and TRBJ1-2; the D gene is possibly TRBD1 (5 bases). V dropped 6 bases and J dropped 7 bases, with 18 bases sitting between them. CDR3 length: 14 amino acids. CDR3 sequence (DNA): TGTGCCAGCAGCCCAAATAGGTGGGGGATTGGCTACACCTTC. Its protein is CASSPNRWGIGYTF.

This clonotype has a count of ten or more. The rearrangement joins TRBV20-1 to TRBJ2-7, with D perhaps matching TRBD1 (6 bases). CDR1 and CDR2 from the germline V gene are DFQATT and SNEGSKA (reference sequence). Trimming pared 0 bases from V and 0 bases from J, leaving 18 bases between. The CDR3 loop spans 17 amino acids. The CDR3 here is CSAREGWRQDRSYEQYF. The CDR3 DNA sequence: TGCAGTGCTAGAGAGGGTTGGAGACAGGACCGCTCCTACGAGCAGTACTTC.

Points on this clonotype: A much larger clone sits a single nucleotide away, making a read error possible. The chain combines TRBV5-1 with TRBJ2-5; 9 positions agree with TRBD2. Germline V gene data show CDR1 as SGHRS and CDR2 as YFSETQ. V lost 7 bases and J lost 2; bases outside the gene matches: 12. The CDR3 loop spans 16 amino acids. In nucleotides, the CDR3 is TGCGCCAGCTGCCCCCTCGCTAGCGGGGAACAAGAGACCCAGTACTTC. Amino acid sequence: CASCPLASGEQETQYF.

The V and J genes are TRBV5-1 and TRBJ1-5; D unresolved. V was shortened by 4 bases and J by 4 bases, with 9 bases between the two germline ends. This CDR3 is built from 13 residues. Germline CDR1 SGHRS, CDR2 YFSETQ. The CDR3 DNA follows: TGCGCCAGCAGCCTTTACGGGAATCAGCCCCAGCATTTT. It translates to CASSLYGNQPQHF.

In this sample, this clonotype turned up many times. Written as DNA, the CDR3 is TGTGCCAGCAGCCAGGGGTGGCGGGGGGCCTACCAAGAGACCCAGTACTTC. Translated, it gives CASSQGWRGAYQETQYF. The J gene is TRBJ2-5, the V gene TRBV11-3; 8 positions match TRBD2. Trimming took 5 bases from V and 0 from J; bases not matched to a gene: 11. Germline loops: CDR1 SGHNT, CDR2 YENEEA. The CDR3 runs to 17 residues.

This clonotype came up many times. The chain uses TRBV6-2 or TRBV6-3 and TRBJ2-5; no firm D call. In germline, CDR1 is MNHEY, CDR2 SVGEGT. Trimming cost V 7 bases and J 6 bases, with 12 bases left between them. This CDR3 is built from 12 residues. CDR3 loop: CASNDPSKTQYF. CDR3 sequence (DNA): TGTGCCAGCAACGACCCTTCCAAGACCCAGTACTTC.

This clonotype was counted ten times or more. The genes are TRBV15 and TRBJ1-2; D may be TRBD1 (6 bases). Trimming removed 0 bases from V and 0 bases from J, with 8 bases in between. The CDR3 is 15 amino acids. Germline lookup yields CDR1 LNHNV and CDR2 YYDKDF (reference sequence). The CDR3 nucleotides are TGTGCCACCAGCAGAGAACAGGGTACTAACTATGGCTACACCTTC. Its protein is CATSREQGTNYGYTF.

The chain joins TRBV29-1 to TRBJ2-2, with 7 bases matching TRBD2. The CDR3 spans 15 residues. V was pared by 4 bases and J by 6 bases, with 11 bases of the junction left unmatched. CDR1 SQVTM and CDR2 ANQGSEA come from the germline V gene. The CDR3 spells CSVAAPRGRAGELFF. The DNA of the CDR3 is TGCAGCGTTGCAGCCCCCCGGGGGAGGGCCGGGGAGCTGTTTTTT.

This clonotype showed up just a few times. A single base separates this from a much larger clone, so it may be a read error. V and J are TRBV5-1 and TRBJ2-7, with unresolved D. V lost 3 bases and J 5 bases, leaving 15 bases between the germline ends. CDR3 length: 14 amino acids. CDR1 is SGHRS, CDR2 YFSETQ, per germline. CDR3 sequence reads: CASSWDRAPDEQYF. The CDR3 nucleotides are TGCGCCAGCAGCTGGGATCGGGCCCCGGACGAGCAGTACTTC.

A few counts support this clonotype. The CDR3 sequence is CASSRGTGATQETQYF. CDR3 nucleotide sequence: TGTGCCAGCAGCCGCGGGACAGGGGCCACCCAAGAGACCCAGTACTTC. The rearrangement links TRBV9 to TRBJ2-5, with 10 nucleotides matching TRBD1. V was clipped by 4 bases and J by 1 base; unmatched bases: 7. The germline V gene encodes CDR1 SGDLS and CDR2 YYNGEE. The CDR3 is 16 residues long. The full variable domain, in which reference TRBV9 and TRBJ2-5 provide the parts outside the CDR3, is DSGVTQTPKHLITATGQRVTLRCSPRSGDLSVYWYQQSLDQGLQFLIQYYNGEERAKGNILERFSAQQFPDLHSELNLSSLELGDSALYFCASSRGTGATQETQYFGPGTRLLVL.

In its sample, this clonotype was seen many times. The V and J genes are TRBV6-1 and TRBJ2-1; 11 bases match TRBD2. After removal of 3 bases from V and 10 bases from J, the junction contained 11 bases not matched to a gene. The germline gives CDR1 MNHNS, CDR2 SASEGT. The CDR3 length is 16 residues. CDR3 sequence: CASSEILAGAFGEQFF. The CDR3 DNA is TGTGCCAGCAGTGAGATACTAGCGGGGGCCTTTGGAGAGCAGTTCTTC.

Points on this clonotype: This may be a read error: a much more frequent sequence differs by one nucleotide. The chain is built from TRBV2 and TRBJ2-7, with 8 nucleotides matching TRBD1. Trimming took 2 bases from V and 7 from J; bases not matched to a gene: 1. CDR1 SNHLY and CDR2 FYNNEI come from the germline V gene. The CDR3 consists of 12 residues. The CDR3 sequence is CASSETGGEQYF. In DNA form, the CDR3 reads TGTGCCAGCAGTGAAACAGGGGGTGAGCAGTACTTC.

As for this clonotype: At one end the junction does not follow the germline gene, possibly because of a read error. V is TRBV27 and J is TRBJ2-3; TRBD1 aligns across 10 bases. Per the germline V gene, CDR1 is MNHEY and CDR2 is SMNVEV (reference sequence). This CDR3 is 20 amino acids long. The CDR3 bases are TGTGCCGGCAGTTTATGGGGGACAGGGGACGTTATGAGGTTGGCAGATACGCAGTATTTT. Translating it yields CAGSLWGTGDVMRLADTQYF.

The chain uses TRBV20-1 and TRBJ2-1; 11 bases are shared with TRBD2. CDR1 is DFQATT, CDR2 SNEGSKA, per germline (reference sequence). The CDR3 length is 14 residues. The V gene end was trimmed by 5 bases and the J gene end by 4 bases; junction bases not matched to a gene: 4. The CDR3 DNA sequence: TGCAGTGCTGTGCCTAGCGGGGGGTACAATGAGCAGTTCTTC. It translates to CSAVPSGGYNEQFF.